This TCR beta chain stems from a study of T cell repertoires in cytomegalovirus infection. Across the whole study: In public TCR beta signatures, there were indications of both CMV infection and matching HLA type.

TCRdb analysed the reads with MiXCR anew, one entry per CDR3 protein. This sample carries 62,000 or so distinct CDR3 sequences, around 20% of them seen once, and the ten largest clones take under 85%. The CDR3 is 13 residues long. CDR1 and CDR2 from the germline V gene are SEHNR and FQNEAQ (reference sequence). The V gene lost 7 bases and the J gene lost 6 bases, with 10 bases spanning the gap. The sample holds many counts of this clonotype. Its antigen is unidentified. Sequenced here: CD8+ T cells from cultured PBMCs, sampled from culture after CMV antigen stimulation. The chain uses TRBV7-9 and TRBJ2-6; no definite D call. The receptor's source is a human donor in good health (CMV status not recorded). Some clones in this sample may be carry-over from other donors' samples. The CDR3 bases are TGTGCCAGCATCGACTGGGAGGCCAACGTCCTGACTTTC. Its translation is CASIDWEANVLTF.